The 11 T cell receptor beta chains below were found in one sample sequenced in a study of cytomegalovirus exposure and HLA in healthy donors. TCRdb's copy holds only in-frame clones and misses some; the assay was immunoSEQ multiplex PCR. This table has about 73,000 clones, over 90% appearing once. The sequenced material came from PBMCs. The receptors shown here come from a woman younger than 30 in good health and CMV-seronegative.

This chain joins TRBV18 and TRBJ2-5; weak D call: TRBD2 (6 bases). The V end lost 6 bases, the J end lost 4 bases, and 18 bases lay between the germline ends. The length of the CDR3 is 15 residues. Germline CDR1 reads KGHSH; CDR2 reads LQKENI. Here the CDR3 reads CASSLRPGGGETQYF. The CDR3 region has the DNA TGTGCCAGCTCCCTACGGCCTGGGGGAGGAGAGACCCAGTACTTC.

The V and J genes are TRBV28 and TRBJ1-2; TRBD1 agrees at 8 bases. CDR1 is MDHEN, CDR2 SYDVKM, per germline. The CDR3 length is 14 residues. Trimming took 11 bases from V and 4 from J; bases not matched to a gene: 12. DNA for the CDR3: TGTGCCGCTACTGACAGGGGCTTAATCTATGGCTACACCTTC. Translated, it gives CAATDRGLIYGYTF.

This chain connects TRBV28 to TRBJ2-7, with TRBD1 identical over 8 bases. CDR1 and CDR2 from the germline V gene are MDHEN and SYDVKM. The CDR3 runs 14 residues. V shed 5 bases and J 4 bases; nucleotides not matched to a gene: 7. CDR3: CASSRQGIRYEQYF. The CDR3, as DNA: TGTGCCAGCAGTAGACAGGGGATTCGTTACGAGCAGTACTTC.

This clone was counted a single time. This chain links TRBV30 with TRBJ1-4, with D unresolved. Trimming pared 0 bases from V and 2 bases from J, leaving 13 bases between. CDR3 length: 16 amino acids. Germline values: CDR1 GTSNPN, CDR2 SVGIG (reference sequence). The CDR3 loop is CAWSVSPWSTNEKLFF. CDR3 DNA: TGTGCCTGGAGTGTAAGTCCGTGGAGCACTAATGAAAAACTGTTTTTT. Full variable domain (outside the CDR3, taken from reference TRBV30 and TRBJ1-4): SQTIHQWPATLVQPVGSPLSLECTVEGTSNPNLYWYRQAAGRGLQLLFYSVGIGQISSEVPQNLSASRPQDRQFILSSKKLLLSDSGFYLCAWSVSPWSTNEKLFFGSGTQLSVL.

V is TRBV27 and J is TRBJ2-2; 10 nucleotides agree with TRBD1. V gave up 3 bases and J gave up 7 bases; unmatched junction bases: 5. The CDR3 extends over 15 amino acids. Germline values: CDR1 MNHEY, CDR2 SMNVEV (reference sequence). CDR3 DNA: TGTGCCAGCAGTTTGATGGGACAGGGGTTCGGGGAGCTGTTTTTT. As protein: CASSLMGQGFGELFF.

The rearrangement joins TRBV19 to TRBJ1-5, with D possibly being TRBD1 (5 bases). The germline V gene has CDR1 LNHDA and CDR2 SQIVND (reference sequence). The V end lost 5 bases, the J end lost 1 base, and 15 bases lay between the germline ends. This CDR3 has 16 amino acids. Here the CDR3 DNA reads TGTGCCAGTAGTCCCGATGGGGGGTTCAGCAATCAGCCCCAGCATTTT. It encodes CASSPDGGFSNQPQHF.

This clone appeared once. The chain is built from TRBV5-4 and TRBJ2-2; 7 nucleotides agree with TRBD1. The CDR3 has 15 residues. The V gene's germline CDR1 is SGHNT and CDR2 YYREEE (reference sequence). J was trimmed by 7 bases and V by 4 bases; bases with no gene match: 10. The CDR3 DNA reads as TGTGCCAGCAGCACGCCTAACAGGGGTGGCGGGGAGCTGTTTTTT. Its translation is CASSTPNRGGGELFF.

The chain joins TRBV19 to TRBJ2-5; 10 bases agree with TRBD1. Germline V CDR1 and CDR2: LNHDA, SQIVND (reference sequence). The V and J ends lost 6 bases and 1 base, in that order; junction bases with no gene match: 8. The CDR3 consists of 16 residues. The CDR3 region is CASREVGQGTQETQYF. CDR3 DNA: TGTGCCAGTAGAGAGGTGGGACAGGGGACCCAAGAGACCCAGTACTTC.

This chain uses TRBV21-1 with TRBJ1-1. TRBV21-1 is a pseudogene locus. The CDR3 length is 13 residues. CDR3 coding DNA: TGTGCCAGCAGCAAGAGCGGGGAGTTAAAAGCTTTCTTT. Protein: CASSKSGELKAFF.

The chain carries TRBV4-2 and TRBJ2-3; 10 nucleotides align to TRBD2. This CDR3 has 17 residues. Losses at the gene ends were 0 bases for V and 2 bases for J; bases not matched to a gene: 5. CDR1 is LGHNA, CDR2 YNFKEQ, per germline. CDR3 region: CASSQDRLAGDTDTQYF. CDR3 sequence (DNA): TGTGCCAGCAGCCAAGATCGGCTAGCGGGAGACACAGATACGCAGTATTTT.

This chain uses TRBV4-2 with TRBJ1-1, with TRBD1 matching 7 bases. Germline V gives CDR1 LGHNA, CDR2 YNFKEQ. CDR3 length: 13 amino acids. Trimming at V came to 4 bases and at J to 4 bases, leaving 3 bases not matched to a gene. The CDR3 DNA reads as TGTGCCAGCAGCCCTCGACAGGGCACTGAAGCTTTCTTT. Protein sequence: CASSPRQGTEAFF.